These 16 T cell receptor beta chains were all obtained from the same sample, sequenced in a study of PD-L1 blockade in urothelial cancer. Noted time point: pretreatment peripheral blood. Measured with immunoSEQ multiplex PCR; TCRdb has only the in-frame clones, and not every one. The sample comprises about 80,000 clones, 70% to 90% of which are singletons, and 6.7% rests with the top ten. The specimen was PBMCs, collected around atezolizumab (anti-PD-L1) treatment. Source of these receptors: a man in his forties with urothelial cancer.

This clone occurred once. V is TRBV12-1 and J is TRBJ1-2. TRBV12-1 is a pseudogene locus. CDR3 size: 12 residues. CDR3 residues: CASTTIEDGYTF. CDR3 in DNA: TGTGCCAGCACTACGATCGAGGATGGCTACACCTTC.

The chain joins TRBV7-3 to TRBJ2-4, with 7 bases that match TRBD2. Germline values: CDR1 SGHTA, CDR2 FQGTGA. The CDR3 is made up of 15 amino acids. V shed 5 bases and J 6 bases; nucleotides not matched to a gene: 10. The CDR3 region is CASSPSSGGGNIQYF. The CDR3 nucleotides are TGTGCCAGCAGCCCCTCTTCGGGAGGTGGAAACATTCAGTACTTC.

This clone turned up a few times. The rearrangement uses TRBV27 and TRBJ1-2; D remains ambiguous. Germline CDR1 reads MNHEY; CDR2 reads SMNVEV (reference sequence). CDR3 length equals 12 residues. V was trimmed by 5 bases and J by 0 bases, leaving 4 bases between them. CDR3 in DNA: TGTGCCAGCAGTCCCACTAACTATGGCTACACCTTC. Translation gives CASSPTNYGYTF.

The chain uses TRBV28 and TRBJ2-1; D is perhaps TRBD2 (6 bases). CDR1 is MDHEN and CDR2 is SYDVKM in the germline V gene. The CDR3 extends over 15 amino acids. With 1 base removed from V and 5 bases from J, the gap between germline ends came to 12 bases. The CDR3 region is CASSLLRGRNNEQFF. CDR3 nucleotides: TGTGCCAGCAGTTTATTGCGGGGTCGTAACAATGAGCAGTTCTTC. The full variable domain, completed using reference TRBV28 and TRBJ2-1, is DVKVTQSSRYLVKRTGEKVFLECVQDMDHENMFWYRQDPGLGLRLIYFSYDVKMKEKGDIPEGYSVSREKKERFSLILESASTNQTSMYLCASSLLRGRNNEQFFGPGTRLTVL.

J is TRBJ2-1 and V is TRBV4-1; D uncertain. Trimming removed 0 bases at V and 7 bases at J, with 7 bases between. The germline CDR1 and CDR2 sequences are MGHRA and YSYEKL. The CDR3 has 13 amino acids. The chain's CDR3 is CASSQDRVNEQFF. The CDR3 DNA sequence: TGCGCCAGCAGCCAAGATAGAGTAAATGAGCAGTTCTTC.

This chain links TRBV9 with TRBJ2-1; 9 positions match TRBD2. Germline V CDR1 and CDR2: SGDLS, YYNGEE. J was trimmed by 8 bases and V by 3 bases; bases with no gene match: 3. The CDR3 totals 13 residues. The CDR3 DNA follows: TGTGCCAGCAGCGGGGGACTAGCTGATGAGCAGTTCTTC. This translates into CASSGGLADEQFF.

This rearrangement joins TRBV19 to TRBJ2-1; 10 positions match TRBD2. Germline assignment: CDR1 LNHDA and CDR2 SQIVND (reference sequence). V trimming: 6 bases; J trimming: 8 bases; junction bases outside the gene matches: 7. CDR3 length equals 14 residues. The CDR3 DNA sequence: TGTGCCAGTAGGCGTCTAGCGGGAGTCCATGAGCAGTTCTTC. Translating it yields CASRRLAGVHEQFF.

The J gene is TRBJ2-7, the V gene TRBV9, with 8 positions matching TRBD1. The CDR3 sequence is 16 residues long. Germline V gene data show CDR1 as SGDLS and CDR2 as YYNGEE. Trimming took 4 bases from V and 2 from J; bases not matched to a gene: 11. The CDR3 loop is CASSISGQGPTYEQYF. CDR3 sequence (DNA): TGTGCCAGCAGCATCAGCGGACAGGGACCCACCTACGAGCAGTACTTC.

V usage is TRBV4-2 and J usage is TRBJ2-7; D perhaps matches TRBD2 (6 bases). Germline-derived CDR1 and CDR2 are LGHNA and YNFKEQ. CDR3 size: 15 residues. The V end lost 0 bases, the J end lost 2 bases, and 11 bases lay between the germline ends. DNA for the CDR3: TGTGCCAGCAGCCAAGATCTAGGGAGGACCTACGAGCAGTACTTC. Translation: CASSQDLGRTYEQYF.

The gene calls are TRBV15 and TRBJ2-3; TRBD1 matches 8 bases. Germline V gives CDR1 LNHNV, CDR2 YYDKDF (reference sequence). This CDR3 region has 14 residues. Trimming removed 2 bases from V and 5 bases from J; junction bases left unmatched: 3. CDR3: CATSRSTGGDTQYF. In nucleotides, the CDR3 is TGTGCCACCAGCAGATCTACAGGGGGAGATACGCAGTATTTT. The whole variable domain, filled in from reference TRBV15 and TRBJ2-3, reads DAMVIQNPRYQVTQFGKPVTLSCSQTLNHNVMYWYQQKSSQAPKLLFHYYDKDFNNEADTPDNFQSRRPNTSFCFLDIRSPGLGDTAMYLCATSRSTGGDTQYFGPGTRLTVL.

The chain recombines TRBV7-2 with TRBJ2-1, with D possibly being TRBD2 (6 bases). Germline V CDR1 and CDR2: SGHTA, FQGNSA. Trimming took off 1 base at V and 0 bases at J, with 16 bases between the two ends. This CDR3 contains 18 residues. This chain's CDR3 is CASSLVGRGFSSYNEQFF. The CDR3 DNA sequence: TGTGCCAGCAGCTTAGTAGGGCGGGGCTTTAGCTCCTACAATGAGCAGTTCTTC.

The chain combines TRBV7-8 with TRBJ2-3, with a tentative D call TRBD1 (5 bases). The CDR3 spans 14 residues. Germline V gene lookup returns CDR1 SGHVS and CDR2 FQNEAQ. V was pared by 1 base and J by 9 bases, with 14 bases between. CDR3 loop: CASSLDRSLDTQYF. CDR3 sequence (DNA): TGTGCCAGCAGCTTAGACAGGTCCTTGGACACGCAGTATTTT.

The gene calls are TRBV5-6 and TRBJ1-1; D perhaps matches TRBD1 (6 bases). The CDR3 consists of 17 residues. The V and J ends lost 0 bases and 0 bases respectively, with 15 bases between them. Germline assignment: CDR1 SGHDT and CDR2 YYEEEE. This CDR3 reads CASSLDRAIGVNTEAFF. CDR3 sequence (DNA): TGTGCCAGCAGCTTGGACAGGGCGATTGGGGTGAACACTGAAGCTTTCTTT. Full variable domain (rest looked up from reference TRBV5-6 and TRBJ1-1): DAGVTQSPTHLIKTRGQQVTLRCSPKSGHDTVSWYQQALGQGPQFIFQYYEEEERQRGNFPDRFSGHQFPNYSSELNVNALLLGDSALYLCASSLDRAIGVNTEAFFGQGTRLTVV.

The CDR3 here is CASSLWTGRDQPQHF. CDR3 in DNA: TGTGCCAGCAGTTTGTGGACAGGGCGAGATCAGCCCCAGCATTTT. V is TRBV27 and J is TRBJ1-5; 8 bases align to TRBD1. Germline V gene sequence: CDR1 MNHEY, CDR2 SMNVEV (reference sequence). J gave up 5 bases and V 3 bases, and 6 bases lay outside the gene matches. The CDR3 has 15 residues.

The chain employs TRBV28 and TRBJ1-1; D gene unclear. This CDR3 has 13 amino acids. Germline assignment: CDR1 MDHEN and CDR2 SYDVKM. Trimming took 2 bases from V and 1 from J, leaving 5 bases between them. CDR3 sequence reads: CASSLVRNTEAFF. The DNA of the CDR3 is TGTGCCAGCAGTTTAGTTCGGAACACTGAAGCTTTCTTT.

The chain links TRBV19 to TRBJ1-2, with TRBD1 matching 7 bases. V lost 10 bases, J lost 1 base, and 9 bases stayed unmatched. The CDR3 extends over 14 amino acids. In germline, CDR1 is LNHDA, CDR2 SQIVND (reference sequence). The CDR3 DNA follows: TGTGCCACCCCGGCAGGGGGAGGTAACTATGGCTACACCTTC. As protein: CATPAGGGNYGYTF.